The T cell receptor (beta chain) described here comes from a study of regulatory T cells in long-lasting Graves disease. General study results and limits: More public clonotypes were shared by persistent patients (2,741) than by new patients (about 970).

The sample's time point: persistent/refractory GD, antithyroid drugs over 5 years with positive TRAb. Scientists built the TCR library using RNA that was extracted from PBMCs. Library construction for TCR beta used iRepertoire HTBI primers and Arm-PCR of CDR3 regions. TCRdb passed the multiplex PCR reads through MiXCR, listing each CDR3 protein once. The sample includes more than 350,000 distinct CDR3 sequences, roughly 21% seen only once; the top ten take more than 13%. Deletions cut 1 base from V and 2 bases from J, with 9 bases between. In germline, CDR1 is KGHSH, CDR2 LQKENI. This CDR3 contains 14 residues. A few counts support this clonotype. Antigen specificity is unknown.

The TCR comes from a female donor with Graves disease. Sample: peripheral blood mononuclear cells (PBMCs), taken when the disease was refractory, from a patient treated with antithyroid drugs. This chain links TRBV18 with TRBJ2-7; D is unclear. The CDR3 is CASSPLDTTYEQYF. The CDR3, as DNA: TGTGCCAGCTCACCACTAGATACCACCTACGAGCAGTACTTC.